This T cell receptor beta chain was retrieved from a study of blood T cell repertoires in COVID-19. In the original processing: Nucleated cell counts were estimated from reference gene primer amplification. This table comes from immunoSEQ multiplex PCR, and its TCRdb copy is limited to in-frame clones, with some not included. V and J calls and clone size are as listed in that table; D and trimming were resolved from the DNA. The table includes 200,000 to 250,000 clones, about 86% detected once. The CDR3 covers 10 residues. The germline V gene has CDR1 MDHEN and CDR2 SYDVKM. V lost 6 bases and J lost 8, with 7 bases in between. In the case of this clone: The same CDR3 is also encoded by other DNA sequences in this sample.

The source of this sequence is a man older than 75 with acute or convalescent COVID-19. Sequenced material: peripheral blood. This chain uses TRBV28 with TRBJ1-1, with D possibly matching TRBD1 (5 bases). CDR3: CASRRTEAFF. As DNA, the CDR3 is TGTGCCAGCAGACGGACAGAAGCTTTCTTT.